The sequence of this T cell receptor beta chain was determined in a study of blood T cells in healthy people across ages. The CDR3 is 14 residues long. V lost 5 bases, J lost 8 bases, and 16 bases lay in between. Germline loops: CDR1 SGHTA, CDR2 FQGNSA. Alongside a J-beta primer mix, a sample-barcoded 5' primer served in a second PCR lasting roughly 6 to 11 cycles. TCRdb analysed the 5' RACE reads with MiXCR anew, one entry per CDR3 protein. The table includes under 800,000 distinct CDR3 sequences, about 42% detected once. The clonotype comes from a woman aged 60-75 years in good health. The chain joins TRBV7-2 to TRBJ2-1; D gene uncertain. The sample consisted of blood. The CDR3 region is CASSPGPSRDEQFF. The CDR3 DNA reads TGTGCCAGCAGCCCAGGACCTTCTAGGGATGAGCAGTTCTTC.